The rows below give T cell receptor beta chains drawn from one sample of a study of regulatory T cells in long-lasting Graves disease. TCRdb passed the multiplex PCR reads through MiXCR, listing each CDR3 protein once. The sample has some 370,000 distinct CDR3 sequences; 12% are singletons. The same sample was also studied in work on T cells in Graves' hyperthyroidism and ophthalmopathy.

The sample was peripheral blood mononuclear cells (PBMCs), taken at new diagnosis, from a patient treated with antithyroid drugs. These receptors were collected from a woman in her late teens or twenties with Graves disease. Each CDR3 is given with its conserved first and last residue. The size field is filled for only some rows; it gives once, few, many or a size class.

>TRBV30|TRBJ1-1|many
CAWSVLVRQRGEAFF
>TRBV5-1|TRBJ1-6|few
CASSLGVGNDLIYSPLHF
>TRBV20-1|TRBJ2-5|NA
CSAERTGQETQYF
>TRBV19|TRBJ1-2|NA
CASIPAPANYGYTF
>TRBV13|TRBJ2-5|many
CASGFASSILTQYF
>TRBV14|TRBJ2-2|NA
CASSQVGRTNTGELFF
>TRBV7-9|TRBJ2-7|NA
CASSLAERVYEQYF
>TRBV20-1|TRBJ2-3|NA
CSAPGGTSGGSTDTQYF
>TRBV6-5|TRBJ1-2|NA
CASSYGQGEGDDGYTF
>TRBV5-6|TRBJ2-1|many
CASSLAAGKTRDRGDDEQFF
>TRBV6-4|TRBJ1-5|many
CASTPMRGKPSYYSQPQHF
>TRBV24-1|TRBJ1-2|many
CATSDPVTYGYTF
>TRBV9|TRBJ1-1|many
CASSPRTGEGTEAFF
>TRBV28|TRBJ1-5|many
CASSYATGQGGNQPQHF
>TRBV7-9|TRBJ2-1|NA
CASSLRGTEENYNEQFF
>TRBV18|TRBJ2-1|many
CASSPAGGLVGDNEQFF
>TRBV12-3/TRBV12-4|TRBJ1-1|NA
CASITGGETEAFF
>TRBV28|TRBJ2-5|many
CASSLGWAGGAEETQYF
>TRBV19|TRBJ1-5|NA
CASSIFGSRPQHF
>TRBV13|TRBJ2-5|NA
CSSSGETQYF
>TRBV7-2|TRBJ1-2|many
CASSLVARANGYGYTF
>TRBV3-1|TRBJ2-2|many
CASSQSAPGELFF
>TRBV7-3|TRBJ2-7|many
CASSLIAGGIYEQYF
>TRBV5-8|TRBJ1-4|many
CASSPKRINEKLFF
>TRBV20-1|TRBJ2-1|many
CSARAPRTSRTYNEQFF
>TRBV6-1|TRBJ1-2|many
CASSELGQGSGDYGYTF
>TRBV12-3/TRBV12-4|TRBJ2-3|many
CASSLGATNLADTQYF
>TRBV11-2|TRBJ2-2|many
CASSPGIAGYTGELFF
>TRBV7-2|TRBJ1-5|few
CASRLTGTGTQPQHF
>TRBV11-2|TRBJ2-2|many
CASSPDRLNTGELFF
>TRBV9|TRBJ2-1|few
CASSENLDLHNEQFF
>TRBV27|TRBJ2-2|few
CASRPGPENTGELFF
>TRBV10-3|TRBJ2-7|many
CAISENDGKSYEQYF
>TRBV7-9|TRBJ1-1|few
CASRANRGGMNTEAFF
>TRBV20-1|TRBJ1-5|many
CSARDPQGNQPQHF
>TRBV12-3/TRBV12-4|TRBJ2-7|many
CASTFQPLAGYEQYF
>TRBV10-3|TRBJ2-5|many
CALMVGKGSLAETQYF
>TRBV7-2|TRBJ2-7|NA
CASSLSIAGFLLPEQYF
>TRBV6-2/TRBV6-3|TRBJ1-2|NA
CASSLLRSGNYGYTF
>TRBV20-1|TRBJ2-2|few
CSAREDWFRANTGELFF
>TRBV29-1|TRBJ1-1|many
CSVPTNTEAFF
>TRBV30|TRBJ1-1|many
CAWSEGGPTEAFF
>TRBV7-2|TRBJ1-1|many
CASSDGRPSF
>TRBV12-5|TRBJ1-1|NA
CASAYLLHNTGAFF
>TRBV10-3|TRBJ1-2|NA
CAIREGQIRSNYGYTF
>TRBV20-1|TRBJ2-3|few
CSARGDRDSTDTQYF
>TRBV13|TRBJ2-3|NA
CASSPPGLAGARNTQYF
>TRBV20-1|TRBJ2-2|NA
CSVPRGGRAGELFF
>TRBV24-1|TRBJ2-7|many
CATSDPNTSFYEQYF
>TRBV29-1|TRBJ1-2|few
CSVRAHYYGYTF
>TRBV12-3/TRBV12-4|TRBJ1-5|many
CASSSQVPGQGFNQPQHF
>TRBV28|TRBJ2-2|many
CASRIDGELFF
>TRBV6-1|TRBJ2-2|many
CASSLAGGGTGELFF
>TRBV20-1|TRBJ1-3|many
CSAPSRIENTIYF
>TRBV4-3|TRBJ2-1|few
CASSQGVLTIYNEQFF